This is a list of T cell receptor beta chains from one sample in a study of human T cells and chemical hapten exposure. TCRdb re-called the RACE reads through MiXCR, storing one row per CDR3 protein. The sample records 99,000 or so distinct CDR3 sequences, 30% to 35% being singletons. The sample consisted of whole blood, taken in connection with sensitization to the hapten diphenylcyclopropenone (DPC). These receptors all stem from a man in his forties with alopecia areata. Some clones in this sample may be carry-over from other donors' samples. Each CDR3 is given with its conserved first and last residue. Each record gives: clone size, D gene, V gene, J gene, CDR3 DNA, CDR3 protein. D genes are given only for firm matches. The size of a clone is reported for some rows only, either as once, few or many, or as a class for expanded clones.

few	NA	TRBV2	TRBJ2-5	TGTGCCAGCAGCGCGGAAGGAGAGACCCAGTACTTC	CASSAEGETQYF
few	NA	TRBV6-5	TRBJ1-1	TGTGCCAGCAGTTACACCCTGGGGGGGGAGAACACTGAAGCTTTCTTT	CASSYTLGGENTEAFF
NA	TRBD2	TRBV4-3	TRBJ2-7	TGCGCCAGCAGCCTACACCTGACTAGCGGGAAGGACTACGAGCAGTACTTC	CASSLHLTSGKDYEQYF
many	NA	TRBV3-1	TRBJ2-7	TGTGCCAGCAGCCCTCGCTCCTACGAGCAGTACTTC	CASSPRSYEQYF
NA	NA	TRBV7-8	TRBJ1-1	TGTGCCAGCAGTCCTACCCCAAGGGGGGCCATTGGGGGGACTGAAGCTTTCTTT	CASSPTPRGAIGGTEAFF
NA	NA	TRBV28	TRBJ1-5	TGTGCCAGCCTCAACAGCTTCAATCAGCCCCAGCATTTT	CASLNSFNQPQHF
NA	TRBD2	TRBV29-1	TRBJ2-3	TGCAGTGTGGGGTTTGCGGGAGGGCCAGCAGATACGCAGTATTTT	CSVGFAGGPADTQYF
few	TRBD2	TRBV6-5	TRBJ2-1	TGTGCCAGCAGTTACTCACCCGCTGTGCGGGAGAGGGCCTACAATGAGCAGTTCTTC	CASSYSPAVRERAYNEQFF
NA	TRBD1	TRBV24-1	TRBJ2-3	TGTGCCACCAGTGATCCGATTGGACAGGGGAAGGTTTCAGATACGCAGTATTTT	CATSDPIGQGKVSDTQYF
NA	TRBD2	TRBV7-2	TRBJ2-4	TGTGCCAGCAGCTTTCTAGCGGGAGGCATACTAGCCAAAAACATTCAGTACTTC	CASSFLAGGILAKNIQYF
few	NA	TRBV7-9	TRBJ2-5	TGTGCCAGCAGCTATCCACAGGGAACAGGAGAGACCCAGTACTTC	CASSYPQGTGETQYF
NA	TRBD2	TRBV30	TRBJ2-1	TGTGCCTGGACCACGGGGGGGGGCGGTGAGCAGTTCTTC	CAWTTGGGGEQFF
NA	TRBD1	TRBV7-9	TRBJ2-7	TGTGCCAGCAGCTTAGGGGCAGGGGGCATCGAGCAGTACTTC	CASSLGAGGIEQYF
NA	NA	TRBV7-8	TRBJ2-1	TGTGCCAGCAGCCCACTCCAGGGCGCCTACAATGAGCAGTTCTTC	CASSPLQGAYNEQFF
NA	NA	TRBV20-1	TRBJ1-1	TGCAGTGCAGAATTTGTCACTGAAGCTTTCTTT	CSAEFVTEAFF
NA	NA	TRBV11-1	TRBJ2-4	TGTGCCAGCAGCTTTGGACGCCAGGGCGTCATGACTCAAAACATTCAGTACTTC	CASSFGRQGVMTQNIQYF
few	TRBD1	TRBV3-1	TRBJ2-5	TGTGCCAGCAGCCAAGATGGCCCAGGGGGACGAGAGACCCAGTACTTC	CASSQDGPGGRETQYF
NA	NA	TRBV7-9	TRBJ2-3	TGTGCCAGCAGCCGCGGACCAGAACCAGATACGCAGTATTTT	CASSRGPEPDTQYF
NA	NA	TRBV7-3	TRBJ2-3	TGTGCCAGCAGCCGGACTTACACAGATACGCAGTATTTT	CASSRTYTDTQYF
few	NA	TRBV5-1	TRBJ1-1	TGCGCCAGCAGACTTGGAGGGGCGGGGAAGAACACTGAAGCTTTCTTT	CASRLGGAGKNTEAFF
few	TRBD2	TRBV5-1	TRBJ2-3	TGCGCCAGCAGCTTGGAGGGACTAGCGGGAGGGCCTACAGATACGCAGTATTTT	CASSLEGLAGGPTDTQYF
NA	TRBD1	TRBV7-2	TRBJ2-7	TGTGCCAGCAGCTTAGCGCGAGGGACAGGGCCCTCCTACGAGCAGTACTTC	CASSLARGTGPSYEQYF
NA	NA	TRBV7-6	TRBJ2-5	TGTGCCAGCAGCCCACGAGGGGGAGCGATCCAAGAGACCCAGTACTTC	CASSPRGGAIQETQYF
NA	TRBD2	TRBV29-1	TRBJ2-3	TGCAGCGCTAATAAAGCGGGAGAGGTCACAGATACGCAGTATTTT	CSANKAGEVTDTQYF
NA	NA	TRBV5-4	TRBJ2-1	TGTGCCAGCAGCTTCAAACGGGAATCCTACAATGAGCAGTTCTTC	CASSFKRESYNEQFF
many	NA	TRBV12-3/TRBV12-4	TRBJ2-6	TGTGCCAGCAGTTTTCAGGGTTCCTCTGGGGCCAACGTCCTGACTTTC	CASSFQGSSGANVLTF
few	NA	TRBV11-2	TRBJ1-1	TGTGCCAGCAGCTCTTTCTTGAACACTGAAGCTTTCTTT	CASSSFLNTEAFF
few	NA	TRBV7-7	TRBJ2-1	TGTGCTAGCAGTCTGGCACACAACAATGAGCAGTTCTTC	CASSLAHNNEQFF
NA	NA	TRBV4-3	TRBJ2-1	TGCGCCAGCAGCCAGGACCGGGACTACAATGAGCAGTTCTTC	CASSQDRDYNEQFF
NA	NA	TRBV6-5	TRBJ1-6	TGTGCCAGCAGTTCCCACCTCTTGTCACCCCTCCACTTT	CASSSHLLSPLHF
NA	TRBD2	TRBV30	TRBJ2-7	TGTGCCTGGAGTGTACGATGGAGCGGGAGGGCCGGTAGGGCCTACGAGCAGTACTTC	CAWSVRWSGRAGRAYEQYF
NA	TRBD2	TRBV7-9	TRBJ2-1	TGTGCCAGCAGCATAACTCCTAGCGGACCCTACAATGAGCAGTTCTTC	CASSITPSGPYNEQFF
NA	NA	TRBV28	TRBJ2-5	TGTGCCAGCAGTTTAATCAGTCAAGAGACCCAGTACTTC	CASSLISQETQYF
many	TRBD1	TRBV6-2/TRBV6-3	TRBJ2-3	TGTGCCAGCAGCCCGGGACAGGGGGCAAGCACAGATACGCAGTATTTT	CASSPGQGASTDTQYF
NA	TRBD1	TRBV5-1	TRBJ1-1	TGCGCCAGCAGCTTACAGGGGGACACTGAAGCTTTCTTT	CASSLQGDTEAFF
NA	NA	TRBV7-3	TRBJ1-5	TGTGCCAGCAGCTTTGAGGTCGGCAATCAGCCCCAGCATTTT	CASSFEVGNQPQHF